This T cell receptor (beta chain) was captured in a study of blood T cell repertoires in COVID-19 (TCRdb year 2020). Turning to the overall study: Collaborator samples came from the United States, Italy and Spain and covered acute and convalescent phases of COVID-19. Deeply sampled blood TCRbeta repertoires from subjects exposed to, actively infected with, or recovered from COVID-19 were included in the dataset. The prospective study material was composed of cDNA or gDNA derived from T cells, B-cell-depleted T cells, or PBMCs. The repertoires were released in a freely available public database intended as a resource for research on the immune response to SARS-CoV-2. Where available, HLA class I and class II types were obtained from metadata supplied by the sample provider rather than from assay-based typing. The sample metadata nearly always contained a de-identified subject ID, COVID-19 status, age in years and sex. Samples came from the ongoing ImmuneRACE study (first 160 participants) plus 1,254 subjects from 6 global collaborators.

As to this clone: There is no known antigen for this receptor. No base qualities exist here, and no much larger clone lies one base off it.

The germline V end is reduced by 4 bases and the J end by 0 bases; junction bases left unmatched: 3. Via the germline V gene, CDR1 is SGHDN and CDR2 FVKESK. Its CDR3 holds 15 amino acids, cysteine through phenylalanine. The sequence is cut down to CDR3 DNA, 45 bases in frame from base 1. The collaborating institutions used their own protocols to collect whole blood in K2EDTA tubes. For TCRbeta analysis, collaborators shipped samples in one of three forms: frozen whole blood, isolated PBMCs, or DNA extracted from either of those sample types. TCRbeta CDR3 regions were amplified from genomic DNA using the immunoSEQ Assay, a bias-controlled multiplex PCR. The original methods were these. The number of nucleated cells in each sample was estimated by amplification of reference gene primers within the assay. Sequence reads were collapsed and filtered to measure the absolute abundance of every unique TCRbeta CDR3 rearrangement. For each sample, productive Simpson clonality was calculated as the square root of Simpson's diversity index across productive rearrangements. TCRdb took this table from immuneACCESS and kept in-frame rearrangements with V and J called. Such tables lack part of the clones; where checked against another copy, unresolved V genes explain under half of the gap, and the rest is unexplained. The DNA was the basis for D and trimming; V, J and clone size are from that table. For this sample there are fewer than 250,000 clones; 80% to 90% appear just once. The ten largest clones take up less than 3.5% of the sample.

The paper as a whole reports these results and caveats: How much clinical and demographic metadata was included differed by source and by participant, and the metadata was provided uncurated.

The TCR originated in a man between 45 and 60 years old with active or convalescent COVID-19. What was sequenced was peripheral blood. The V and J segments used are TRBV14 and TRBJ2-1; 7 bases in between match TRBD1. The nucleotide sequence is TGTGCCAGCAGCCCAAAGGGGGCCTCCTACAATGAGCAGTTCTTC. It translates as CASSPKGASYNEQFF. The CDR3 plus the reference TRBV14 and TRBJ2-1 genes for the other parts give the full variable domain: EAGVTQFPSHSVIEKGQTVTLRCDPISGHDNLYWYRRVMGKEIKFLLHFVKESKQDESGMPNNRFLAERTGGTYSTLKVQPAELEDSGVYFCASSPKGASYNEQFFGPGTRLTVL.